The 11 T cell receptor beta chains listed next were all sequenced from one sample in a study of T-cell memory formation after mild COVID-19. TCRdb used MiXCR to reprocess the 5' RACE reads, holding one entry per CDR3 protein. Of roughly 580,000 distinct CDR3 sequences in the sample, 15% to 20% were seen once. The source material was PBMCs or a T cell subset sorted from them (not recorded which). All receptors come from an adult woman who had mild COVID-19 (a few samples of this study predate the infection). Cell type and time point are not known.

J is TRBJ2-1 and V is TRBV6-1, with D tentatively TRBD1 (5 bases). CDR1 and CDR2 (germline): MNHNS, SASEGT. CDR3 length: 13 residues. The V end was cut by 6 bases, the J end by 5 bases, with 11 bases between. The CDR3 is CASRKGRDNEQFF. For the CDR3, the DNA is TGTGCCAGCAGGAAGGGCAGGGACAATGAGCAGTTCTTC.

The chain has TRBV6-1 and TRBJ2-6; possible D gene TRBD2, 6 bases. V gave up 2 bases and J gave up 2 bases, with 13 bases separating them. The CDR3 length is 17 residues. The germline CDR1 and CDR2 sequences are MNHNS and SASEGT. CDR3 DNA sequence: TGTGCCAGCAGTGAACAGACTAGTGGGGCTGGGGCCAACGTCCTGACTTTC. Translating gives CASSEQTSGAGANVLTF.

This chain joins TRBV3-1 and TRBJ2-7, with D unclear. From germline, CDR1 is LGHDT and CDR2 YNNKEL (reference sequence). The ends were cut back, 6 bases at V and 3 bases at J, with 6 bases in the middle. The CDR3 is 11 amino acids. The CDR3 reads CASSTDYEQYF. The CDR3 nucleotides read TGTGCCAGCAGTACCGACTACGAGCAGTACTTC.

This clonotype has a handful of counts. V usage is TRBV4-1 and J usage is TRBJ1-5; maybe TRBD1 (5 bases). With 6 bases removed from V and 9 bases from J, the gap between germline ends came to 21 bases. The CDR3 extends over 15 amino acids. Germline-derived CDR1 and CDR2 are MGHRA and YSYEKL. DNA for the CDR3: TGCGCCAGCAGTCCAGCCGCCGCGGGGCCAAGGCCCCAGCATTTT. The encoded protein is CASSPAAAGPRPQHF.

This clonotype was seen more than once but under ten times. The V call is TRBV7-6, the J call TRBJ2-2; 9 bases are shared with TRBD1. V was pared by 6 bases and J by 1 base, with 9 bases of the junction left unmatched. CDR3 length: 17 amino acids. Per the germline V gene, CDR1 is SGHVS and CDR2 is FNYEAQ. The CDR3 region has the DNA TGTGCCAGCAGTAAACCCCGGGACAGGGTGAACACCGGGGAGCTGTTTTTT. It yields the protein CASSKPRDRVNTGELFF.

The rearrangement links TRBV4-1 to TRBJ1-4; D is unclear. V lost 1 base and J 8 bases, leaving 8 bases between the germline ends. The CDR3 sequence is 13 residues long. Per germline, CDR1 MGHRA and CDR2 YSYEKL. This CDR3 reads CASSQVMSEKLFF. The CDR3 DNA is TGCGCCAGCAGCCAAGTGATGTCGGAAAAACTGTTTTTT.

In DNA, the CDR3 is TGTGCCAGCAGGTACTCTAGCACAGATACGCAGTATTTT. Protein product: CASRYSSTDTQYF. The chain couples TRBV7-6 to TRBJ2-3, with D hard to call. Germline loops: CDR1 SGHVS, CDR2 FNYEAQ. Trimming shortened V by 6 bases and J by 0 bases, and 7 bases separated the two germline ends. The CDR3 totals 13 residues.

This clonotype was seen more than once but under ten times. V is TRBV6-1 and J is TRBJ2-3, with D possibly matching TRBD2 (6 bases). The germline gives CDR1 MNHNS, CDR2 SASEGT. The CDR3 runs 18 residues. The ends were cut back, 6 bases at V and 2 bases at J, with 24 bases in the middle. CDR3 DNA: TGTGCCAGCAGCGGAAACATCGGATGGCGGGGTCCCACAGATACGCAGTATTTT. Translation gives CASSGNIGWRGPTDTQYF.

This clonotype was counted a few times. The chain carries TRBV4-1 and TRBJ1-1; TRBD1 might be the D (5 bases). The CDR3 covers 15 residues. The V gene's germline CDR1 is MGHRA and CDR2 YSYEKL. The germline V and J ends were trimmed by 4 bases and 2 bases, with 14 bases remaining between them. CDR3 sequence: CASSPMGPINTEAFF. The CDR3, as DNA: TGCGCCAGCAGCCCCATGGGACCGATAAACACTGAAGCTTTCTTT.

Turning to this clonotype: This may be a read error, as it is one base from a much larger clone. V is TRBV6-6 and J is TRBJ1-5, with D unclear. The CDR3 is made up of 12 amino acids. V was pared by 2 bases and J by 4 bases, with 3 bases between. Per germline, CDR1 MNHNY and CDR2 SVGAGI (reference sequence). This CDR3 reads CASSYLNQPQHF. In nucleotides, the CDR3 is TGTGCCAGCAGTTACCTGAATCAGCCCCAGCATTTT.

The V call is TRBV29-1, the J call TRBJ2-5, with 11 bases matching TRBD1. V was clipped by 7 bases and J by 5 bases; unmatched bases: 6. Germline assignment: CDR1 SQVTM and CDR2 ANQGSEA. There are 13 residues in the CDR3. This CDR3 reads CSAGQGARETQYF. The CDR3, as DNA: TGCAGCGCCGGACAGGGGGCGCGGGAGACCCAGTACTTC.